One sample yielded the 21 T cell receptor beta chains listed below, sequenced in a study of OX40 agonist ivuxolimab in advanced cancers. Clones were read by immunoSEQ multiplex PCR, and TCRdb kept only the in-frame ones, dropping some. This table has roughly 71,000 clones, over 60% appearing once. Sequenced here: CD4+ or CD8+ T cells sorted from blood, sampled in a trial of the OX40 agonist ivuxolimab. The receptors derive from an adult with an advanced solid tumor such as melanoma, head and neck, liver or kidney cancer.

The chain combines TRBV27 with TRBJ2-7; TRBD1 is a possible D gene (6 bases). V was trimmed by 6 bases and J by 6 bases, leaving 24 bases between them. Germline CDR1 reads MNHEY; CDR2 reads SMNVEV (reference sequence). The CDR3 contains 16 residues. The CDR3 sequence is CASSKRPGQGLFEQYF. CDR3 nucleotide sequence: TGTGCCAGCAGCAAACGACCGGGACAAGGCTTGTTCGAGCAGTACTTC.

The chain links TRBV18 to TRBJ2-4, with 11 bases aligning to TRBD1. Germline CDR1 is KGHSH and CDR2 is LQKENI. The junction had 5 bases not matched to a gene; V was cut back by 5 bases and J by 5 bases. The CDR3 runs 15 residues. Here the CDR3 reads CASSTRGQGENIQYF. CDR3 bases: TGTGCCAGCTCAACTAGGGGACAGGGGGAAAACATTCAGTACTTC.

CDR3 in amino acids: CASSNQREGPYTQYF. In DNA, the CDR3 is TGTGCCAGCAGCAACCAGCGGGAGGGCCCATATACGCAGTATTTT. The chain combines TRBV6-5 with TRBJ2-3, with TRBD2 matching over 10 bases. The CDR3 is 15 residues long. The V gene's germline CDR1 is MNHEY and CDR2 SVGAGI. Trimming at V came to 6 bases and at J to 7 bases, leaving 10 bases not matched to a gene.

The CDR3: CASSEEVQETQYF. In DNA form, the CDR3 reads TGCGCCAGCAGTGAGGAGGTGCAAGAGACCCAGTACTTC. J is TRBJ2-5 and V is TRBV10-1; D gene uncertain. Germline CDR1 WNHNN, CDR2 SYGVQD (reference sequence). The CDR3 runs to 13 residues. The V gene lost 2 bases and the J gene lost 2 bases, with 6 bases spanning the gap.

The gene calls are TRBV9 and TRBJ1-2; D unclear. Germline lookup yields CDR1 SGDLS and CDR2 YYNGEE. This CDR3 region has 13 residues. The V end was cut by 3 bases, the J end by 8 bases, with 14 bases between. The DNA of the CDR3 is TGTGCCAGCAGCGGAAACTGGGTCTACGGCTACACCTTC. It encodes CASSGNWVYGYTF.

A single count supports this clone. The chain couples TRBV4-1 to TRBJ1-1, with TRBD1 as a possible D gene (5 bases). The ends were cut back, 0 bases at V and 1 base at J, with 6 bases in the middle. The CDR3 consists of 14 residues. From germline, CDR1 is MGHRA and CDR2 YSYEKL. CDR3 coding DNA: TGCGCCAGCAGCCAAGAAGGGACGAACACTGAAGCTTTCTTT. It yields the protein CASSQEGTNTEAFF.

The rearrangement joins TRBV5-1 to TRBJ2-2, with 8 bases lining up with TRBD1. Germline trimming cut 4 bases from V and 4 bases from J; bases unmatched to any gene: 3. Germline-derived CDR1 and CDR2 are SGHRS and YFSETQ. The CDR3 is 14 residues long. The CDR3 bases are TGCGCCAGCAGCGGACAGGGTGTCACCGGGGAGCTGTTTTTT. It yields the protein CASSGQGVTGELFF.

This clone has more than one count but fewer than ten. The chain links TRBV9 to TRBJ2-4, with TRBD1 matching over 7 bases. Per the germline V gene, CDR1 is SGDLS and CDR2 is YYNGEE. V lost 3 bases to trimming and J lost 5 bases; unmatched junction nucleotides: 5. The CDR3 is 14 residues long. The CDR3 bases are TGTGCCAGCAGCGAATCCGGGACAGAAAACATTCAGTACTTC. It specifies CASSESGTENIQYF.

The J gene is TRBJ1-4, the V gene TRBV5-1; D remains ambiguous. The germline gives CDR1 SGHRS, CDR2 YFSETQ. The CDR3 length is 13 residues. Trimming pared 4 bases from V and 5 bases from J, leaving 9 bases between. For the CDR3, the DNA is TGCGCCAGCAGCCTGGACCCGAATGAAAAACTGTTTTTT. Translating gives CASSLDPNEKLFF.

This clone was observed a few times. The rearrangement uses TRBV28 and TRBJ1-1; TRBD1 matches 9 bases. Germline V gene lookup returns CDR1 MDHEN and CDR2 SYDVKM. V lost 5 bases to trimming and J lost 3 bases; unmatched junction nucleotides: 10. The CDR3 sequence is 16 residues long. The CDR3 DNA sequence: TGTGCCAGCAGTCCCGGGACAGGGTCATTGTACACTGAAGCTTTCTTT. Translating gives CASSPGTGSLYTEAFF.

The CDR3 DNA follows: TGTGCCAGCTCACCACTGGGCACCGGGGAGCTGTTTTTT. This codes for CASSPLGTGELFF. The V gene is TRBV18, the J gene TRBJ2-2; no definite D call. The CDR3 spans 13 residues. From germline, CDR1 is KGHSH and CDR2 LQKENI. Deletions cut 1 base from V and 4 bases from J, with 4 bases between.

This chain links TRBV29-1 with TRBJ2-1; D is unresolved. The CDR3 contains 12 residues. CDR1 and CDR2 (germline): SQVTM, ANQGSEA. Between the trimmed V and J ends, which lost 6 bases and 5 bases, there was a span of 11 bases. CDR3 protein: CSVLRWNNEQFF. CDR3 in DNA: TGCAGCGTCCTTAGGTGGAACAATGAGCAGTTCTTC.

V is TRBV25-1 and J is TRBJ2-1; 7 bases align to TRBD1. CDR3 size: 13 residues. The germline V gene has CDR1 MGHDK and CDR2 SYGVNS. V dropped 5 bases and J dropped 6; count of bases not matched to a gene: 4. CDR3 sequence (DNA): TGTGCCAGCAGTTCGACAGGGATCAATGAGCAGTTCTTC. It codes for CASSSTGINEQFF.

CDR3 residues: CASSLTGTGFRETQYF. CDR3 nucleotide sequence: TGTGCCAGCAGTTTGACCGGGACAGGGTTCCGGGAGACCCAGTACTTC. This chain uses TRBV6-5 with TRBJ2-5; the match to TRBD1 covers 9 bases. The CDR3 sequence is 16 residues long. J gave up 5 bases and V 4 bases, and 11 bases lay outside the gene matches. Germline V gene lookup returns CDR1 MNHEY and CDR2 SVGAGI.

The V gene is TRBV9, the J gene TRBJ2-1, with TRBD2 identical over 10 bases. V gave up 3 bases and J gave up 8 bases; unmatched junction bases: 23. Germline loops: CDR1 SGDLS, CDR2 YYNGEE. The CDR3 is made up of 20 amino acids. The CDR3 nucleotides are TGTGCCAGCAGCGGTGAAGCAGGGCTAGCGGGAGTATCGAAGATCTATGAGCAGTTCTTC. Protein: CASSGEAGLAGVSKIYEQFF. Looking up the rest from reference TRBV9 and TRBJ2-1 gives the full variable domain: DSGVTQTPKHLITATGQRVTLRCSPRSGDLSVYWYQQSLDQGLQFLIQYYNGEERAKGNILERFSAQQFPDLHSELNLSSLELGDSALYFCASSGEAGLAGVSKIYEQFFGPGTRLTVL.

The V and J genes are TRBV20-1 and TRBJ1-2; D uncertain. This CDR3 is built from 10 residues. Germline-derived CDR1 and CDR2 are DFQATT and SNEGSKA (reference sequence). CDR3 nucleotides: TGCAGCCCTAAATCCGGGGGCTACACCTTC. It encodes CSPKSGGYTF.

This chain connects TRBV7-3 to TRBJ2-1, with D possibly matching TRBD1 (6 bases). Germline CDR1 reads SGHTA; CDR2 reads FQGTGA. Trimming removed 0 bases at V and 10 bases at J, with 19 bases between. The CDR3 is made up of 16 amino acids. CDR3: CASSLTVTGSGDEQFF. CDR3 DNA: TGTGCCAGCAGCTTAACAGTGACAGGATCTGGGGACGAGCAGTTCTTC.

The V call is TRBV4-1, the J call TRBJ1-2, with 9 bases identical to TRBD1. The CDR3 has 17 amino acids. Germline-derived CDR1 and CDR2 are MGHRA and YSYEKL. With 3 bases clipped from V and 3 bases from J, the junction kept 11 bases outside the gene matches. The CDR3 sequence: CASSHQTNGDRDYGYTF. The CDR3 DNA is TGCGCCAGCAGCCATCAGACGAATGGGGACAGGGACTATGGCTACACCTTC.

The gene calls are TRBV9 and TRBJ1-4, with 9 bases lining up with TRBD1. V gave up 4 bases and J gave up 8 bases; unmatched junction bases: 6. Germline V CDR1 and CDR2: SGDLS, YYNGEE. This CDR3 spans 14 amino acids. CDR3 DNA sequence: TGTGCCAGCAGCCCTTGGGACAGGGACGAAAAACTGTTTTTT. It specifies CASSPWDRDEKLFF.

This chain joins TRBV18 and TRBJ2-5, with 8 bases lining up with TRBD1. The CDR3 is 15 residues long. Looked up from germline, CDR1 is KGHSH and CDR2 is LQKENI. Unmatched junction bases numbered 10, after V lost 5 bases and J lost 5 bases. CDR3: CASSSGQGGGETQYF. CDR3 bases: TGTGCCAGCTCATCCGGACAGGGTGGAGGGGAGACCCAGTACTTC.

The table lists this clone with a few counts. The V and J genes are TRBV7-2 and TRBJ2-5; perhaps D is TRBD1 or TRBD2 (5 bases each). Germline CDR1 SGHTA, CDR2 FQGNSA. The CDR3 has 14 residues. The V gene lost 4 bases and the J gene lost 1 base, with 10 bases spanning the gap. In nucleotides, the CDR3 is TGTGCCAGCAGCTCCTCCGGGACCCAAGAGACCCAGTACTTC. This translates into CASSSSGTQETQYF.